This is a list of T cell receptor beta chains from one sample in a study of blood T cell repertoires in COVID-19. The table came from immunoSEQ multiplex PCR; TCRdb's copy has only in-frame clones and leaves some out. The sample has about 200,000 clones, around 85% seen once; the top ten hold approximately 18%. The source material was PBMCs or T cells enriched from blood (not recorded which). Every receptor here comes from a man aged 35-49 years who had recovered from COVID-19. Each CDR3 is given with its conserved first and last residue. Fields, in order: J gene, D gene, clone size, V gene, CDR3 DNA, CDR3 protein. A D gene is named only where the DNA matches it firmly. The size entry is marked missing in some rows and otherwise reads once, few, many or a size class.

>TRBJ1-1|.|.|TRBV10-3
TGTGCCATCAGTGAGGGGGCACACACTGAAGCTTTCTTT
CAISEGAHTEAFF
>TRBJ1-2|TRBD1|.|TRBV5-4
TGTGCCAGCAGCTTGACAGGGGGCATCAACTATGGCTACACCTTC
CASSLTGGINYGYTF
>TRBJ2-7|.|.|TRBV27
TGTGCCAGCAGTCCACAGGGCCGGTACGAGCAGTACTTC
CASSPQGRYEQYF
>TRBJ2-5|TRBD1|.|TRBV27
TGTGCCACCGCAGGACAGGGTGAGGAGACCCAGTACTTC
CATAGQGEETQYF
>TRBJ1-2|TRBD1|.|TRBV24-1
TGTGCCACCAGTGATGCGGGACAGGGCTATGGCTACACCTTC
CATSDAGQGYGYTF
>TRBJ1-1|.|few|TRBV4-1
TGCGCCAGCAGCCAAGTCAGGGATCACACTGAAGCTTTCTTT
CASSQVRDHTEAFF
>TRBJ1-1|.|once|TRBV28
TGTGCCAGCAGTTTCAGTCAGGGAATGGTTGGCACTGAAGCTTTCTTT
CASSFSQGMVGTEAFF
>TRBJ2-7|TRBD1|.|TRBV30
TGTGCCTGGAGTTGGTCCCGGGACAGTTACGAGCAGTACTTC
CAWSWSRDSYEQYF
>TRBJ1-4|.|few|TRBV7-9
TGTGCCAGCAGCTTAGCACTTAATAATGAAAAACTGTTTTTT
CASSLALNNEKLFF
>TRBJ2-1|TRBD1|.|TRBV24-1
TGTGCCACTGGGACAGGGGCCAACAATGAGCAGTTCTTC
CATGTGANNEQFF
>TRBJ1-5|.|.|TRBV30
TGTGCCTGGAGTCCCACGGGGGGCTTGGGTCAGCCCCAGCATTTT
CAWSPTGGLGQPQHF
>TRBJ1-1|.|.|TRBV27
TGTGCCAGCAGTTTCGGGGAGGGCACTGAAGCTTTCTTT
CASSFGEGTEAFF
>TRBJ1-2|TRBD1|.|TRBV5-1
TGCGCCAGCAGCGAGGTCCCCGGACAGGGATATGGCTACACCTTC
CASSEVPGQGYGYTF
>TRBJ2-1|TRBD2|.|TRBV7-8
TGTGCCAGCAGCTTAGAAGGACTAGCTTACAATGAGCAGTTCTTC
CASSLEGLAYNEQFF
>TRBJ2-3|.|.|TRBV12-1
TGTGCCAGCAGCTTTTCTGCGGGAGGGAAAGCGGATACGCAGTATTTT
CASSFSAGGKADTQYF
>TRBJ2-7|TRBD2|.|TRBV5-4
TGTGCCAGCAGCCCGTGGACTAGCGGGAGCGAGCAGTACTTC
CASSPWTSGSEQYF
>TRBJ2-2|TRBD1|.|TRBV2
TGTGCCAGCAGTGAGGAAGGGGGCGGTAGGACCGGGGAGCTGTTTTTT
CASSEEGGGRTGELFF
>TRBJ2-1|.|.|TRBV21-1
TGTGCCAGCAGCAGAATTACCGGGACAGAGCAGTTCTTC
CASSRITGTEQFF
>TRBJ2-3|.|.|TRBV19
TGTGCCAGTAGTATAGGGGTAGCGAGCACAGATACGCAGTATTTT
CASSIGVASTDTQYF
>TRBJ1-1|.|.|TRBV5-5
TGTGCCAGCAGCTTGGTGACAGGCACTGAAGCTTTCTTT
CASSLVTGTEAFF
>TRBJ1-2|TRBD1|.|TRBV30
TGTGCCTGGAGTGTAGGGACAGGCTACTATGGCTACACCTTC
CAWSVGTGYYGYTF
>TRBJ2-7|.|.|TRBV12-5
TGTGCTAGTGGTTTGGTACTGGGCCAAGGAGGCCACGAGCAGTACTTC
CASGLVLGQGGHEQYF
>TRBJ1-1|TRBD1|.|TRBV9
TGTGCCAGCAGCCCCCGGAGACAGGGCCCTGAAGCTTTCTTT
CASSPRRQGPEAFF